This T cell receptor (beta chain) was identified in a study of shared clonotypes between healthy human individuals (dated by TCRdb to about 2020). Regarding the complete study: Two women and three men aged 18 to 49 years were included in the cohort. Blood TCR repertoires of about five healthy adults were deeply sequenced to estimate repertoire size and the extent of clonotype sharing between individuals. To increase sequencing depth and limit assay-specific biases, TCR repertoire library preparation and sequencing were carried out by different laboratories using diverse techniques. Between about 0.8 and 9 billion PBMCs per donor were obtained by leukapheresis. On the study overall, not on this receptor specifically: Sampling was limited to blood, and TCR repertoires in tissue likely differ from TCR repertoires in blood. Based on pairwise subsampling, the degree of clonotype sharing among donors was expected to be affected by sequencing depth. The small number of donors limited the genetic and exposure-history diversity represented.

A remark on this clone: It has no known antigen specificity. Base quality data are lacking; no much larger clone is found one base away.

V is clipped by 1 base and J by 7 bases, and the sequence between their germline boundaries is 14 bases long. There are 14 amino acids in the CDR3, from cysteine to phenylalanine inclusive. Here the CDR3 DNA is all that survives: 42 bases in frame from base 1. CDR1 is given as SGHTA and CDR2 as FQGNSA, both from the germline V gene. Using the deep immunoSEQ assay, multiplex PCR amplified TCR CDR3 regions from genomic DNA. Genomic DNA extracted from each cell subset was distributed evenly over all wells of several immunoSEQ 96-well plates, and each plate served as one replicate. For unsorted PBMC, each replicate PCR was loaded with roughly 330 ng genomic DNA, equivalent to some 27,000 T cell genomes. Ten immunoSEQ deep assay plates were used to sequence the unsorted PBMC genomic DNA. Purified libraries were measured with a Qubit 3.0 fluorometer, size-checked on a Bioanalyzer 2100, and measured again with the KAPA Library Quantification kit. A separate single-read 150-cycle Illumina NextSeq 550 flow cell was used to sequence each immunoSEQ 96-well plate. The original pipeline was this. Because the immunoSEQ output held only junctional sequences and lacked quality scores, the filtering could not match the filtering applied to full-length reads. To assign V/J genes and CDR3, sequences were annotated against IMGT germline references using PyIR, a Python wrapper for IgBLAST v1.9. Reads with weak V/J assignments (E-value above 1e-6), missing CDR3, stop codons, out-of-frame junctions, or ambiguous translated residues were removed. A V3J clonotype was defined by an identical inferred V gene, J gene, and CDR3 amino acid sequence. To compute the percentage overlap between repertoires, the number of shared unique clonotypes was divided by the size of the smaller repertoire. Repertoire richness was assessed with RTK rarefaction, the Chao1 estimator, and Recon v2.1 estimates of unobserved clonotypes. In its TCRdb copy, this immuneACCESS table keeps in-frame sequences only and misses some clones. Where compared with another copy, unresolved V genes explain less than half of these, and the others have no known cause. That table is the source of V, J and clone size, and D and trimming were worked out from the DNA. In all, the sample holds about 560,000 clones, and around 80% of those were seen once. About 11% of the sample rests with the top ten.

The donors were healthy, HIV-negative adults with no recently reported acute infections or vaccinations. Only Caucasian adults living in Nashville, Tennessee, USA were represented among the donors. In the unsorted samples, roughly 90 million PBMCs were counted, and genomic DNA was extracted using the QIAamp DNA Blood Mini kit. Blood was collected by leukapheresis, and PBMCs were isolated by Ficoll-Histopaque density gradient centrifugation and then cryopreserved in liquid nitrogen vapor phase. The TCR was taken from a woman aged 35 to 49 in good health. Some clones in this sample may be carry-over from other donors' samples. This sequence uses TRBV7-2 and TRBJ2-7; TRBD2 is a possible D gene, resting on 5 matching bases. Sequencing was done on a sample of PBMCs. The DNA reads TGTGCCAGCAGCTTAGTGGTAGCGACGGGTGAGCAGTACTTC. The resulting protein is CASSLVVATGEQYF.